This T cell receptor beta chain was captured by sequencing in a study of CD8+ T cells in alopecia areata. Treatment indicated: oral pan-JAK inhibitor, 5-10 mg twice daily. Specimens obtained from alopecia areata patients comprised lesional scalp punch biopsies and peripheral blood. cDNA reverse transcribed from extracted RNA served as the sequencing template. Generated by immunoSEQ multiplex PCR, the TCRdb table keeps only in-frame clones and is missing some. The table has 130,000 or so clones, about 88% seen once; the top ten hold less than 15%. V lost 6 bases to trimming and J lost 2 bases; unmatched junction nucleotides: 8. There are 17 residues in the CDR3. Germline V gene lookup returns CDR1 MGHRA and CDR2 YSYEKL.

The chain joins TRBV4-1 to TRBJ2-3; 13 nucleotides line up with TRBD2. The sequence derives from a human donor with alopecia areata. Specimen: CD8+ T cells sorted from blood, collected at week 4, from a patient treated with tofacitinib. The CDR3 nucleotides are TGCGCCAGCAGTCTCCTCGGACTAGCGGGAGTCACAGATACGCAGTATTTT. Amino acids: CASSLLGLAGVTDTQYF.